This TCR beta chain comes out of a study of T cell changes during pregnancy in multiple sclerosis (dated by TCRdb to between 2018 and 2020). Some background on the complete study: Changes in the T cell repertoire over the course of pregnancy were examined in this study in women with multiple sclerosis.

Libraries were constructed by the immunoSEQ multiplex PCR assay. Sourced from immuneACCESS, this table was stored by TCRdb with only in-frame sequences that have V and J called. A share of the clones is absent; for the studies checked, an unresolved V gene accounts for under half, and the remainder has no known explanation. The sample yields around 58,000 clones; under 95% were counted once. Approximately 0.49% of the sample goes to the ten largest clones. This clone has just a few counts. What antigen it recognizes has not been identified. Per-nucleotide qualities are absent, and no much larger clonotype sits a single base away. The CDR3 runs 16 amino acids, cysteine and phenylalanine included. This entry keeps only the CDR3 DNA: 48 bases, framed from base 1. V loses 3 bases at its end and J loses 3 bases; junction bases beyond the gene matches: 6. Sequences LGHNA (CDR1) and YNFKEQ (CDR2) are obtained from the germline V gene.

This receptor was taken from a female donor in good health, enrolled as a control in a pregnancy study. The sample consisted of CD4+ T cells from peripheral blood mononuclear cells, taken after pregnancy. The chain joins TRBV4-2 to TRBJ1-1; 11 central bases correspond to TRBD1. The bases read TGTGCCAGCAGCCAGGGGACGGGACAGGGGGACACTGAAGCTTTCTTT. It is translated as CASSQGTGQGDTEAFF.